This T cell receptor (beta chain) was sequenced during a study of blood T cell repertoires in COVID-19. Study-level information: Whether acute or convalescent, the COVID-19 samples came from the United States, Italy and Spain. From T cells, B-cell-depleted T cells, or PBMCs came the material, which was cDNA or gDNA.

As processed by the authors: Researchers report that nucleated cell counts were estimated from reference gene primer amplification. The protocol was immunoSEQ multiplex PCR, while the TCRdb copy is restricted to in-frame clones and leaves out a portion. That table supplies the V and J calls and clone size; D and trimming were determined from the DNA. Of about 240,000 clones in the sample, roughly nine tenths were seen once. V dropped 6 bases and J dropped 4 bases, with 15 bases sitting between them. The CDR3 extends over 14 amino acids. From germline, CDR1 is WSHSY and CDR2 SAAADI. This sequence joins TRBV10-2 and TRBJ1-1, with D tentatively TRBD1 (6 bases). The clonotype originates from a man aged 55 to 70 who had recovered from COVID-19. The sample consisted of peripheral blood. The CDR3 nucleotides read TGCGCCAGCAGGGGTCAGGGGTCGGCCACTGAAGCTTTCTTT. It yields the protein CASRGQGSATEAFF.